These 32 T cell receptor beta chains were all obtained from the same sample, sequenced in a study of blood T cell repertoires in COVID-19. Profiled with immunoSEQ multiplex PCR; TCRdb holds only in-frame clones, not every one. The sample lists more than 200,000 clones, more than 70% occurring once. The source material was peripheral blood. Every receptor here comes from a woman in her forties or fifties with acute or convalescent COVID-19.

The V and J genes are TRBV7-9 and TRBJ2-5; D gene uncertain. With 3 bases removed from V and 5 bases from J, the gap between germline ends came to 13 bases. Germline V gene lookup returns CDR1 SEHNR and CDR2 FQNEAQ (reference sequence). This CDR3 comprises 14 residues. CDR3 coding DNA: TGTGCCAGCAGCTTCCCCCCAATGGAGGAGACCCAGTACTTC. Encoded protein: CASSFPPMEETQYF.

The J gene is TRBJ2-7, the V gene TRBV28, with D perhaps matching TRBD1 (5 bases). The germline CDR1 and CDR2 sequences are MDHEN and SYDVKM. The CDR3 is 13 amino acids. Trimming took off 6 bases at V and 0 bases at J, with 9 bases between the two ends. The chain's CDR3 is CASSYDSSYEQYF. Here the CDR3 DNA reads TGTGCCAGCAGCTACGACAGCTCCTACGAGCAGTACTTC.

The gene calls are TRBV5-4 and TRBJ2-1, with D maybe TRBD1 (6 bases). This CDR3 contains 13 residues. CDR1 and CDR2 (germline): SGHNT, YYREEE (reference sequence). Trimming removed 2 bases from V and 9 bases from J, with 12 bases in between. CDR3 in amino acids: CASSLQTGAEQFF. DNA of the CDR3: TGTGCCAGCAGCTTACAGACAGGCGCTGAGCAGTTCTTC.

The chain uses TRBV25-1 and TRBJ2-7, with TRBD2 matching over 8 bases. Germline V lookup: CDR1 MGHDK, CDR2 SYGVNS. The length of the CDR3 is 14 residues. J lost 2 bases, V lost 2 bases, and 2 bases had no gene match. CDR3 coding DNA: TGTGCCAGCAGTGAACGGGAGGGGCCCTACGAGCAGTACTTC. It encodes CASSEREGPYEQYF.

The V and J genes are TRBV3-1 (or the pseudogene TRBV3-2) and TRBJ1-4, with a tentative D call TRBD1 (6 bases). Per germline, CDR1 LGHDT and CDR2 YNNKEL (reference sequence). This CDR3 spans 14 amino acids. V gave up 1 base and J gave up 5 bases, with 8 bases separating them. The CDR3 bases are TGTGCCAGCAGCCAAGGAGGGACAAATGAAAAACTGTTTTTT. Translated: CASSQGGTNEKLFF.

The CDR3 spells CARDGRTDTQYF. Here the CDR3 DNA reads TGTGCCCGCGACGGGAGAACAGATACGCAGTATTTT. V usage is TRBV30 and J usage is TRBJ2-3, with a tentative D call TRBD2 (6 bases). Trimming cost V 8 bases and J 3 bases, with 12 bases left between them. From germline, CDR1 is GTSNPN and CDR2 SVGIG (reference sequence). The CDR3 spans 12 residues.

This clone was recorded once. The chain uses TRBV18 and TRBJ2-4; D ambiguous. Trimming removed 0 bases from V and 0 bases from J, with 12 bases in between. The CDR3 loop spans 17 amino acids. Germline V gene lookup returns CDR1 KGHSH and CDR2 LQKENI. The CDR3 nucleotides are TGTGCCAGCTCACCACCGTACCAAACTTTAGCCAAAAACATTCAGTACTTC. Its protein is CASSPPYQTLAKNIQYF.

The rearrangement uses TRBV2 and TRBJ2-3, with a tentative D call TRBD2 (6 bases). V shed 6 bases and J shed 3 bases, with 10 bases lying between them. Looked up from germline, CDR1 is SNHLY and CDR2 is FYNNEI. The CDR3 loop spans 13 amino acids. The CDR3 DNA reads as TGTGCCAGCAGACCCGCGGGGACAGATACGCAGTATTTT. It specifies CASRPAGTDTQYF.

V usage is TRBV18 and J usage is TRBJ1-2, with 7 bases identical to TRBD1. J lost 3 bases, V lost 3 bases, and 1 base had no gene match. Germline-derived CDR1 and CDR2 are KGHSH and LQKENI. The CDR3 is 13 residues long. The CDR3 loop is CASSPGQHYGYTF. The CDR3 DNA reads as TGTGCCAGCTCACCGGGACAGCACTATGGCTACACCTTC.

The CDR3 sequence: CASSMQTSGVYNEQFF. The CDR3 DNA reads as TGTGCCAGCAGCATGCAGACTAGCGGAGTCTACAATGAGCAGTTCTTC. The chain is built from TRBV7-6 and TRBJ2-1; the match to TRBD2 covers 9 bases. The V gene end was trimmed by 5 bases and the J gene end by 3 bases; junction bases not matched to a gene: 8. Germline V gene data show CDR1 as SGHVS and CDR2 as FNYEAQ. This CDR3 is 16 amino acids long.

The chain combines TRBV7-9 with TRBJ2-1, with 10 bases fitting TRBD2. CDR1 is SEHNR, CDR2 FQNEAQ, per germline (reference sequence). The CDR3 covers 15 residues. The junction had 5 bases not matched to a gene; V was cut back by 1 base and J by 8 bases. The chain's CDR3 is CASSLGLAGADEQFF. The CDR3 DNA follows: TGTGCCAGCAGCTTAGGGCTAGCGGGAGCCGATGAGCAGTTCTTC.

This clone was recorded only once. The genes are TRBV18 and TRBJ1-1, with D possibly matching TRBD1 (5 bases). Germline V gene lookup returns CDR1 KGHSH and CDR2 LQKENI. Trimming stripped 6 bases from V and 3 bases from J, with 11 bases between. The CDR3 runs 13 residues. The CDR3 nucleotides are TGTGCCAGCTCGCCAACAGGTTACACTGAAGCTTTCTTT. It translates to CASSPTGYTEAFF.

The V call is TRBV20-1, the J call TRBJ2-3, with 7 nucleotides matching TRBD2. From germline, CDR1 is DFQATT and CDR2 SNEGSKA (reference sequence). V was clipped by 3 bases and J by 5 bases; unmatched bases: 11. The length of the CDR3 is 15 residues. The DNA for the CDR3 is TGCAGTGCTAGTCGCATGGCGGGAGATTTAGATACGCAGTATTTT. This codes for CSASRMAGDLDTQYF.

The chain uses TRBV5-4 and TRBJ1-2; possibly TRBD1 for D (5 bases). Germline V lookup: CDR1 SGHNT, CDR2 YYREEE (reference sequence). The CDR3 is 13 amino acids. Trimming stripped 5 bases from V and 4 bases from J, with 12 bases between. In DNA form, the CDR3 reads TGTGCCAGCAGTTTTAAAAGGGGCTATGGCTACACCTTC. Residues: CASSFKRGYGYTF. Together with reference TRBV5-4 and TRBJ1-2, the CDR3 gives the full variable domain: ETGVTQSPTHLIKTRGQQVTLRCSSQSGHNTVSWYQQALGQGPQFIFQYYREEENGRGNFPPRFSGLQFPNYSSELNVNALELDDSALYLCASSFKRGYGYTFGSGTRLTVV.

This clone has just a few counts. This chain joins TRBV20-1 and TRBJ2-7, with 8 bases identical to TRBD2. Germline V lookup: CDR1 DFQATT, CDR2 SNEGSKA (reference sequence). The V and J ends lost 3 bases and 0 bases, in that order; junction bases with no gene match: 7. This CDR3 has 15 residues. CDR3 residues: CSASNPAGVSYEQYF. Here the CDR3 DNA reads TGCAGTGCTAGTAATCCAGCGGGAGTCTCCTACGAGCAGTACTTC.

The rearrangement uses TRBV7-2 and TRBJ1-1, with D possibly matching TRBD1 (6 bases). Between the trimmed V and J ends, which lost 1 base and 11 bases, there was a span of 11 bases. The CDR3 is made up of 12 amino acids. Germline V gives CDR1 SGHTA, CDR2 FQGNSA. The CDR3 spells CASSLVRTDAFF. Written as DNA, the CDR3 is TGTGCCAGCAGCTTAGTTCGGACAGACGCTTTCTTT.

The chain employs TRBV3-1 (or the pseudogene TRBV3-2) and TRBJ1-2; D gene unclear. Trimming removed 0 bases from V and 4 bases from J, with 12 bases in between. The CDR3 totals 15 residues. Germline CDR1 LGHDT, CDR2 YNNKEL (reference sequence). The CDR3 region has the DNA TGTGCCAGCAGCCAAGATGGCGCAGGTTTCTATGGCTACACCTTC. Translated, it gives CASSQDGAGFYGYTF.

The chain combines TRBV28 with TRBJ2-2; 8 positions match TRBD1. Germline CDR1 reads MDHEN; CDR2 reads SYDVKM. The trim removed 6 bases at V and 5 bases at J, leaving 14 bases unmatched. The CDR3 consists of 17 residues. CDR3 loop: CASSPSAPGGATGELFF. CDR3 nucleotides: TGTGCCAGCAGCCCTAGCGCGCCAGGGGGCGCGACCGGGGAGCTGTTTTTT.

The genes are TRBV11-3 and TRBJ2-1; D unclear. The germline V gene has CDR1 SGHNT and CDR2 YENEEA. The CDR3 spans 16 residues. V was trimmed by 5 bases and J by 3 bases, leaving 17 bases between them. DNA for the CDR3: TGTGCCAGCAGCCGTGTGTGGAACAGCCTCTACAATGAGCAGTTCTTC. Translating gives CASSRVWNSLYNEQFF.

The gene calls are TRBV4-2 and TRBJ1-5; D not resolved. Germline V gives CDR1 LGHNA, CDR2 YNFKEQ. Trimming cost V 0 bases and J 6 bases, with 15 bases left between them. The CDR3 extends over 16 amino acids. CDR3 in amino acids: CASSQEAGGVGQPQHF. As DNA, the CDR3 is TGTGCCAGCAGCCAAGAGGCAGGCGGGGTTGGTCAGCCCCAGCATTTT.

CDR3 loop: CASSLEGDRTIYF. CDR3 nucleotides: TGTGCCAGCAGCTTGGAAGGGGACAGAACCATATATTTT. The chain recombines TRBV5-4 with TRBJ1-3; 7 bases are shared with TRBD1. Germline trimming cut 0 bases from V and 10 bases from J; bases unmatched to any gene: 4. Germline V gene lookup returns CDR1 SGHNT and CDR2 YYREEE (reference sequence). This CDR3 is 13 amino acids long.

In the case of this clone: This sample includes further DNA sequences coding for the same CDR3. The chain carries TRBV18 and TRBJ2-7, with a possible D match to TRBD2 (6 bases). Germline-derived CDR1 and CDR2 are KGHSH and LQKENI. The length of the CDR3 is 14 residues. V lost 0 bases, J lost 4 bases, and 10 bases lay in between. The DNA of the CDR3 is TGTGCCAGCTCACCACCCGGGAGAGGGTACGAGCAGTACTTC. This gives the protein CASSPPGRGYEQYF.

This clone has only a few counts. The CDR3 is CASSPNPGGGGNEQFF. The CDR3 region has the DNA TGTGCCAGTAGCCCGAACCCGGGCGGGGGGGGGAATGAGCAGTTCTTC. The gene calls are TRBV19 and TRBJ2-1, with 9 bases matching TRBD2. The J segment lost 7 bases and the V segment lost 6 bases, leaving 13 bases of the junction unmatched. This CDR3 has 16 residues. Germline-derived CDR1 and CDR2 are LNHDA and SQIVND (reference sequence).

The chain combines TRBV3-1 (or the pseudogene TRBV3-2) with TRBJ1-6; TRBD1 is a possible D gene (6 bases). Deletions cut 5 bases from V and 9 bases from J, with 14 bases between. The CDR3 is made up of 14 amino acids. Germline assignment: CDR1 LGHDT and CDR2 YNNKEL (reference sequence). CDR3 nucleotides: TGTGCCAGCAGCGTACAGGGAGAAGGTTCACCCCTCCACTTT. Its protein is CASSVQGEGSPLHF.

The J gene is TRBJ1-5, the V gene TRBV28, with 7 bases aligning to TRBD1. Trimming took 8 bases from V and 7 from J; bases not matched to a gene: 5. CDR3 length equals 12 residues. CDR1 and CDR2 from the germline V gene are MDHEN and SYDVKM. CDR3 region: CASEGARQPQHF. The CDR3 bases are TGTGCCAGCGAGGGGGCGCGGCAGCCCCAGCATTTT.

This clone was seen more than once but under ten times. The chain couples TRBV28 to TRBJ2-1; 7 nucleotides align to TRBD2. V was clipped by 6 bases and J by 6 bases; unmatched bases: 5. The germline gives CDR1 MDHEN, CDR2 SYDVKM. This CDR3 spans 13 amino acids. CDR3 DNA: TGTGCCAGCAGACTTGGGGGGGGCAATGAGCAGTTCTTC. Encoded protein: CASRLGGGNEQFF.

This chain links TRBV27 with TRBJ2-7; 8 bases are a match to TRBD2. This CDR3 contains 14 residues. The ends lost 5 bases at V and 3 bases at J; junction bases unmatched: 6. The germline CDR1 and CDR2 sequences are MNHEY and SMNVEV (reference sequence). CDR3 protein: CASSIAGRDYEQYF. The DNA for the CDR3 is TGTGCCAGCAGTATTGCCGGGAGGGACTACGAGCAGTACTTC.

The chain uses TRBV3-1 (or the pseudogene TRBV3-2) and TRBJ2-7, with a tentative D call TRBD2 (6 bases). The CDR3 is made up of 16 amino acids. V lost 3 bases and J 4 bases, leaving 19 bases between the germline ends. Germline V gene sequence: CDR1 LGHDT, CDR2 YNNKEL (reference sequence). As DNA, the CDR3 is TGTGCCAGCAGCCAGAGGGCCGCGGGAAAAGCGTACGAGCAGTACTTC. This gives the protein CASSQRAAGKAYEQYF.

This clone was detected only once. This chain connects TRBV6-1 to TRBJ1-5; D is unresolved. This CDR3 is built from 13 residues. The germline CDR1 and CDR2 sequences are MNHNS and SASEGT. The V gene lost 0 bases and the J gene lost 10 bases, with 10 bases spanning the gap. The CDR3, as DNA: TGTGCCAGCAGTGAAGCCCTAAGAGGACCCCAGCATTTT. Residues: CASSEALRGPQHF.

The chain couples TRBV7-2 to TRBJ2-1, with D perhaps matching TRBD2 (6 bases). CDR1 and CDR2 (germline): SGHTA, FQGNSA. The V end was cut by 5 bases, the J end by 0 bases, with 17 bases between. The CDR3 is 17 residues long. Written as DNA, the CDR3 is TGTGCCAGCAGCATACTAGCTGTAGGGAGCTCCTACAATGAGCAGTTCTTC. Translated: CASSILAVGSSYNEQFF.

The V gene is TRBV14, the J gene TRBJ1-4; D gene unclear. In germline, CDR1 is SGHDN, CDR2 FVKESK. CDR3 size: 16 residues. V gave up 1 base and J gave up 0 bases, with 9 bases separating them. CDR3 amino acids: CASSQVYGSTNEKLFF. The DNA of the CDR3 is TGTGCCAGCAGCCAAGTCTACGGTTCAACTAATGAAAAACTGTTTTTT.

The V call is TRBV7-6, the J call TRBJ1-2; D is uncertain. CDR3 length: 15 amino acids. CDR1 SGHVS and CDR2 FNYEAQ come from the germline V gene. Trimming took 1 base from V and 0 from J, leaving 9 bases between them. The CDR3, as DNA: TGTGCCAGCAGCTTAGAGGCGGAAGCTAACTATGGCTACACCTTC. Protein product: CASSLEAEANYGYTF.